This TCR beta chain was captured in a study of OX40 agonist ivuxolimab in advanced cancers. The method was immunoSEQ multiplex PCR; TCRdb's version includes in-frame clones alone and lacks a portion of them. The repertoire holds 70,000 to 90,000 clones, with about 88% as singletons. This clonotype was obtained from an adult with an advanced solid tumor such as melanoma, head and neck, liver or kidney cancer. The specimen was CD4+ or CD8+ T cells sorted from blood, collected in a trial of the OX40 agonist ivuxolimab.

The CDR3 is CASRRQAFDNYGYTF. In nucleotides, the CDR3 is TGTGCCAGCAGAAGACAGGCGTTTGATAACTATGGCTACACCTTC. The chain recombines TRBV2 with TRBJ1-2, with a weak D call TRBD1 (6 bases). CDR1 is SNHLY, CDR2 FYNNEI, per germline. This CDR3 contains 15 residues. V was trimmed by 6 bases and J by 1 base, leaving 15 bases between them.